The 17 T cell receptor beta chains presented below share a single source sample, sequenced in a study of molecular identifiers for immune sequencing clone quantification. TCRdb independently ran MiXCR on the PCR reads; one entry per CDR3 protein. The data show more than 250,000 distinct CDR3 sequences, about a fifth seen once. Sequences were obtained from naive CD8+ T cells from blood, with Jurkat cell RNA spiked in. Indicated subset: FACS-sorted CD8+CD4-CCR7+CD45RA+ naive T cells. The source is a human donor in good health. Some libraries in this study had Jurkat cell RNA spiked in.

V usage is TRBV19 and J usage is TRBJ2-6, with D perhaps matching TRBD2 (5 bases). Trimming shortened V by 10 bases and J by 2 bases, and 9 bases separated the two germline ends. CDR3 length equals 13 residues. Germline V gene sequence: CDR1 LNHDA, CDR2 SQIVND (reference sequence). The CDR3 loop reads CATLGAGANVLTF. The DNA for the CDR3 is TGTGCCACCCTGGGAGCTGGGGCCAACGTCCTGACTTTC.

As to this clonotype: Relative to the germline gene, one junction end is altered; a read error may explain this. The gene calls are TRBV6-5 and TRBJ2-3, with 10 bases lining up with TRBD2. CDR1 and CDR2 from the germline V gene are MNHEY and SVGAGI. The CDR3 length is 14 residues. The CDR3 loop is CATSGGGPADTQCF. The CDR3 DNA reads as TGTGCCACGAGCGGGGGGGGGCCCGCAGATACGCAGTGTTTT.

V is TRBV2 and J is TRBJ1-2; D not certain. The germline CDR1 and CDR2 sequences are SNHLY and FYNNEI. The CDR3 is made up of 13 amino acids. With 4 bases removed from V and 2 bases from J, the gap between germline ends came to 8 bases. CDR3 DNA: TGTGCCAGCAGTGGAGAGGGAAACTATGGCTACACCTTC. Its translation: CASSGEGNYGYTF.

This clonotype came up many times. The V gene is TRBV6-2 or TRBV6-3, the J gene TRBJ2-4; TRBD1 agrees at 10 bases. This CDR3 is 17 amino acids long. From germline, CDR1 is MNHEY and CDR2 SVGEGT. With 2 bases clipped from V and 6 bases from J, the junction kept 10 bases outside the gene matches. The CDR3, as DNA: TGTGCCAGCAGTTACCAGCCGGGACAGGGGAATCTAAACATTCAGTACTTC. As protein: CASSYQPGQGNLNIQYF.

The CDR3 sequence: CASSLSGVNTDTQYF. The DNA of the CDR3 is TGTGCCAGCAGCCTTAGCGGGGTTAACACAGATACGCAGTATTTT. The V and J genes are TRBV7-8 and TRBJ2-3, with 8 bases fitting TRBD2. The CDR3 consists of 15 residues. The V and J ends lost 5 bases and 2 bases, in that order; junction bases with no gene match: 6. From germline, CDR1 is SGHVS and CDR2 FQNEAQ.

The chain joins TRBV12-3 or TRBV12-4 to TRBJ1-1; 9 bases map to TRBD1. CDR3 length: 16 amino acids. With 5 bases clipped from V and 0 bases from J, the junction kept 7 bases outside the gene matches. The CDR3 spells CASSPRTGALNTEAFF. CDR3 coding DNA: TGTGCCAGCAGTCCCCGGACAGGGGCCCTGAACACTGAAGCTTTCTTT.

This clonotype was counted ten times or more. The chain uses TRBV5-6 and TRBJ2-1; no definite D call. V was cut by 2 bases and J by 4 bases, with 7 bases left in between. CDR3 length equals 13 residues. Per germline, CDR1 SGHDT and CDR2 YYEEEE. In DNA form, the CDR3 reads TGTGCCAGCAGCTTACTGGATTACAATGAGCAGTTCTTC. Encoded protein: CASSLLDYNEQFF.

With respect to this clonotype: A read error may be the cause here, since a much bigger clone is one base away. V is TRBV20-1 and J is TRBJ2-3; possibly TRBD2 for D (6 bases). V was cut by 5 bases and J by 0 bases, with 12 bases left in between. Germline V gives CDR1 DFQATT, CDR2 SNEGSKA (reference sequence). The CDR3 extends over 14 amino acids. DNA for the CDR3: TGCAGTGCTTGGGCTAGCGAGAGCACAGATACGCAGTATTTT. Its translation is CSAWASESTDTQYF.

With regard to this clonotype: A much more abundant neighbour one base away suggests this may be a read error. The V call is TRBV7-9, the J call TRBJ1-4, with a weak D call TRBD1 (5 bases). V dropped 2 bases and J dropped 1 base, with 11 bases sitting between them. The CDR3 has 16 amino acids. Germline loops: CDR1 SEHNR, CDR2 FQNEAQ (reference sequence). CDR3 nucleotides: TGTGCCAGCAGCTTAAAACAGGTGGGAACTAATGAAAAACTGTTTTTT. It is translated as CASSLKQVGTNEKLFF.

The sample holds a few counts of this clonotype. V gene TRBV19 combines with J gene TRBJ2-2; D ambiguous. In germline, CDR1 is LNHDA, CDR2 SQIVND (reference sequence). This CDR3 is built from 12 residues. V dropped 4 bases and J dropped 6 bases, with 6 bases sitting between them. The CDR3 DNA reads TGTGCCAGTAGTACGGCCCCCGGGGAGCTGTTTTTT. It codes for CASSTAPGELFF.

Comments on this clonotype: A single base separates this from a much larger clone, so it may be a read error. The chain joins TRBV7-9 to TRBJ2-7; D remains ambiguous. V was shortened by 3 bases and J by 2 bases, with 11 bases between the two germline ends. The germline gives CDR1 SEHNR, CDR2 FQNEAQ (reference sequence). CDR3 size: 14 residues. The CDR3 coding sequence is TGTGCCAGCAGCTTGATCCTACTGCCCTACGAGCAGTACTTC. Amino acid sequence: CASSLILLPYEQYF.

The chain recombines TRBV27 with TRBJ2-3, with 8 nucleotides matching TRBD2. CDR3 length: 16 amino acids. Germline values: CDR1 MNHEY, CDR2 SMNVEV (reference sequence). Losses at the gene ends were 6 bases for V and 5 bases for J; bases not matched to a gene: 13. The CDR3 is CASRLGLVGDLDTQYF. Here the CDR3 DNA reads TGTGCCAGCAGGCTGGGACTAGTGGGAGATTTAGATACGCAGTATTTT.

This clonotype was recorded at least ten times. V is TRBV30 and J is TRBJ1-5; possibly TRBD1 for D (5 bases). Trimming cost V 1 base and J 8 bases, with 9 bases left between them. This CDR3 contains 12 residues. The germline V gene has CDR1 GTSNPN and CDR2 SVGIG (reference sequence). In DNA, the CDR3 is TGTGCCTGGAGTGCCCGAGGGGAGCCCCAGCATTTT. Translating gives CAWSARGEPQHF.

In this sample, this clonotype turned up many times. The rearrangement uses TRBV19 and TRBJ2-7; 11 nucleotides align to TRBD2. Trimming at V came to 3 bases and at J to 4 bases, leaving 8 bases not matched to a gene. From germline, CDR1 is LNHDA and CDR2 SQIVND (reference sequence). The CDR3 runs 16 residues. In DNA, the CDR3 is TGTGCCAGTAGTATCTGGCTAGCGGGAGGCGGTTACGAGCAGTACTTC. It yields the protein CASSIWLAGGGYEQYF. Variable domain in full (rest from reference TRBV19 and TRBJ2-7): DGGITQSPKYLFRKEGQNVTLSCEQNLNHDAMYWYRQDPGQGLRLIYYSQIVNDFQKGDIAEGYSVSREKKESFPLTVTSAQKNPTAFYLCASSIWLAGGGYEQYFGPGTRLTVT.

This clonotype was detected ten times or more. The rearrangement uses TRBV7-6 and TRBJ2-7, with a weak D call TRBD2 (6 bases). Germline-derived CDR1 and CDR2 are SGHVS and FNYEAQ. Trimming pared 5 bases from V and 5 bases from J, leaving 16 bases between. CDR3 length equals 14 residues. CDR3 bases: TGTGCCAGCAGCCCCGAACCGGGGGACCACGAGCAGTACTTC. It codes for CASSPEPGDHEQYF.

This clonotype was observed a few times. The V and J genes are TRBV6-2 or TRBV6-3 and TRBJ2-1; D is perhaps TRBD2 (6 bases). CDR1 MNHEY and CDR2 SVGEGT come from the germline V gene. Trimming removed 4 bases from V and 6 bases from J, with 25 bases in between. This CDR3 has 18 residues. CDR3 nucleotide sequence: TGTGCCAGCAGTTGCGCACAACTACGGGAGTACGTTTGCAATGAGCAGTTCTTC. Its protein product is CASSCAQLREYVCNEQFF.

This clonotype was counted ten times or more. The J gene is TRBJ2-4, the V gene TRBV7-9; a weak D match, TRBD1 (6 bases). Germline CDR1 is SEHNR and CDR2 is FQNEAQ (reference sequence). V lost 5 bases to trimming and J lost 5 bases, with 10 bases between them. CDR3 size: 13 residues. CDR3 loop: CASSPHRENIQYF. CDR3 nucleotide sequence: TGTGCCAGCAGCCCCCACAGGGAAAACATTCAGTACTTC.